Listed below are T cell receptor beta chains from one sample, sequenced in a study of blood T cells in healthy people across ages. TCRdb passed the 5' RACE reads through MiXCR, listing each CDR3 protein once. The repertoire holds hundreds of thousands of distinct CDR3 sequences, roughly 50% seen once, with about an eighth in the top ten. The source material was blood. These receptors came from a man aged 30 to 45 in good health. Both conserved end residues are part of each CDR3. Each record gives: D gene, clone size, V gene, J gene, CDR3 protein, CDR3 DNA. The D gene is left open where the match is weak. The size of a clone is reported for some rows only, either as once, few or many, or as a class for expanded clones.

.	many	TRBV12-3/TRBV12-4	TRBJ2-1	CASTLYNEQFF	TGTGCCAGCACCCTCTACAATGAGCAGTTCTTC
.	.	TRBV2	TRBJ2-1	CASIWPGGGGPYNEQFF	TGTGCCAGCATCTGGCCTGGGGGCGGGGGACCTTACAATGAGCAGTTCTTC
TRBD2	.	TRBV7-7	TRBJ2-3	CASSPGSGAGTDTQYF	TGTGCTAGCAGCCCGGGGAGCGGGGCGGGCACAGATACGCAGTATTTT
.	.	TRBV29-1	TRBJ1-4	CSSREKWGEKLFF	TGCAGCTCTAGGGAAAAATGGGGGGAAAAACTGTTTTTT
.	.	TRBV5-1	TRBJ1-2	CASSVGYRDGYTF	TGCGCCAGCAGCGTGGGGTACAGGGATGGCTACACCTTC
.	.	TRBV6-1	TRBJ1-1	CASSAGRVDGNTEAFF	TGTGCCAGCAGCGCCGGGAGGGTAGATGGGAACACTGAAGCTTTCTTT
.	few	TRBV3-1	TRBJ2-5	CASSRDARGGQETQYF	TGTGCCAGCAGCCGGGACGCTCGGGGAGGTCAAGAGACCCAGTACTTC
.	.	TRBV4-1	TRBJ2-2	CASSHRTGRAGELFF	TGCGCCAGCAGCCACCGGACAGGGAGGGCCGGGGAGCTGTTTTTT
.	.	TRBV6-1	TRBJ2-7	CASETRQRGIEQYF	TGTGCCAGCGAGACCCGACAGAGGGGAATCGAGCAGTACTTC
.	.	TRBV3-1	TRBJ2-2	CASSQERALHTGELFF	TGTGCCAGCAGCCAAGAGCGGGCTTTACACACCGGGGAGCTGTTTTTT
.	.	TRBV12-3/TRBV12-4	TRBJ2-3	CASSLEPGHIAPDTQYF	TGTGCCAGCAGTTTAGAACCGGGACACATCGCCCCAGATACGCAGTATTTT
.	few	TRBV12-3/TRBV12-4	TRBJ2-3	CASSFAVFAGSDTQYF	TGTGCCAGCAGTTTTGCAGTTTTTGCGGGGTCAGATACGCAGTATTTT
.	few	TRBV4-2	TRBJ1-1	CASSPRDPMNTEAFF	TGTGCCAGCAGCCCGCGGGACCCGATGAACACTGAAGCTTTCTTT